The rows below give T cell receptor beta chains drawn from one sample of a study of regulatory T cells in long-lasting Graves disease. In TCRdb, the multiplex PCR reads were re-called with MiXCR into one record per CDR3 protein. The sample shows more than 400,000 distinct CDR3 sequences, 15% to 20% of them seen only once. These data also featured in a second study, about T cells in Graves' hyperthyroidism and ophthalmopathy.

This material consisted of peripheral blood mononuclear cells (PBMCs), taken at new diagnosis, from a patient treated with antithyroid drugs. These receptors all come from a man aged 35-49 years with Graves disease. Each CDR3 is given with its conserved first and last residue.

j_call v_call cdr3_aa
TRBJ2-3 TRBV28 CASSFLASFTDTQYF
TRBJ2-7 TRBV2 CASSGHFPGAYEQYF
TRBJ2-2 TRBV7-3 CASSPTPKERSVLGELFF
TRBJ2-7 TRBV15 CATSIGPGSHYEQYF
TRBJ2-1 TRBV10-3 CATWDSNEQFF
TRBJ2-1 TRBV3-1 CASSQDSLLNNEQFF
TRBJ2-1 TRBV6-5 CASSYVGVGFRNEQFF
TRBJ2-2 TRBV5-1 CASSPTDTGELFF
TRBJ1-5 TRBV7-9 CASRHRDRCSNQPQHF
TRBJ2-5 TRBV28 CASSPMYSGRADQETQYF
TRBJ1-3 TRBV6-1 CASSERTGGFGNTIYF
TRBJ2-2 TRBV24-1 CATSDPAGDRELFF
TRBJ2-5 TRBV12-3/TRBV12-4 CASSLRGPGETQYF
TRBJ2-1 TRBV4-1 CASSRDVAGGLNNEQFF
TRBJ2-1 TRBV6-5 CASSYAGRNEQFF
TRBJ2-3 TRBV28 CASSQTSGRAWTDTQYF
TRBJ2-1 TRBV27 CASRLQGAAYNEQFF
TRBJ2-5 TRBV6-1 CASTFRTSGSLETQYF
TRBJ2-1 TRBV6-1 CASSETLGARGEQFF
TRBJ2-4 TRBV7-2 CASSLNPTGVAKNIQYF
TRBJ2-7 TRBV28 CASSFQTGAGEQYF
TRBJ2-7 TRBV6-2/TRBV6-3 CASSYPRGGGIYEQYF